This entry features one TCR beta chain sequence. Its antigen is still unknown. Method: immunoSEQ multiplex PCR; TCRdb's copy keeps in-frame clones and lacks some. Of roughly 100,000 clones in the sample, nearly 95% were seen once. The sample comes from a study of T cells in pancreatic ductal adenocarcinoma. Study conclusions and caveats: Tumor-versus-blood clonality comparisons may be biased toward lower tumor diversity. Tumor and blood clonality did not differ significantly, about 0.1 versus 0.07. Blood had more productive templates and about 7.9-fold more unique clonotypes than tumor. The resected cohort was biased toward the minority with early-stage disease.

No neoadjuvant therapy was given to the selected pancreatic ductal adenocarcinoma patients before their surgery. Sequencing used PBMCs. The receptor's source is a human donor with pancreatic ductal adenocarcinoma.

The CDR3 coding sequence is TGCGCCAGCAGTGAGAACAGCGAGCAGTACTTC. It codes for CASSENSEQYF. The genes are TRBV10-2 and TRBJ2-7; D is uncertain. Per germline, CDR1 WSHSY and CDR2 SAAADI. The V and J ends lost 2 bases and 6 bases respectively, with 5 bases between them. The CDR3 consists of 11 residues.